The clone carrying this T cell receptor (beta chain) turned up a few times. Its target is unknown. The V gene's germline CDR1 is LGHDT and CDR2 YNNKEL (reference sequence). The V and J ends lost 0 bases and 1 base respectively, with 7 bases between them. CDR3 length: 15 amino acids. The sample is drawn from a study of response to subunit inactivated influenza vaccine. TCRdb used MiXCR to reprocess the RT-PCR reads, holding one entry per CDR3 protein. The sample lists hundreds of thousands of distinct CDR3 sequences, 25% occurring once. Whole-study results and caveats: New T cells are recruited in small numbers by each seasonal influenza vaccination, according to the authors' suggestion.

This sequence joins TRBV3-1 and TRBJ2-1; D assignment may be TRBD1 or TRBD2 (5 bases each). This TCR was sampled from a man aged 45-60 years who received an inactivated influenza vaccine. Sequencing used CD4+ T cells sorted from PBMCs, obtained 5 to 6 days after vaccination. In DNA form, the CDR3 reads TGTGCCAGCAGCCAAGACGGGGCATCCTACAATGAGCAGTTCTTC. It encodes CASSQDGASYNEQFF.